This T cell receptor (beta chain) emerged from a study of cytomegalovirus exposure and HLA in healthy donors (dated by TCRdb to 2016 to 2017). Context from the whole study: An earlier analysis of several hundred of the donors reported 250 to 300 Gb of sequence data and 117 million unique TCR beta sequences from 190 million or so T cells. A separate validation cohort of roughly 110 different subjects was used in addition to the approximately 640-subject first cohort. An early release that covered about 640 HLA-typed donors contained around 330 gigabases of sequencing data and tens of millions of unique TCR sequences. The study profiled the T cell repertoires of hundreds of subjects by immunosequencing and related them to cytomegalovirus serostatus. The later analysis used no new phenotypic data to find candidate immune exposures, relying instead on TCR beta sequences and their occurrence across donors. Among 350 to 400 genotyped donors of the cohort, an average of 235,054 unique TCR beta nucleotide sequences were sequenced per donor, around 20% of them non-productive. The study was designed to test whether signatures of past pathogen exposure could be identified by cataloging public T cell receptors. Donor age, sex, ethnicity and CMV serostatus were compiled alongside the repertoire data. The genetic ancestry cluster associated with self-reported Caucasian donors included 81% of the 300 to 450 genotyped donors. All discovery cohort repertoires had been generated using a single sequencing platform. High-throughput TCR immunosequencing, statistical association of individual TCRs with disease status, and machine learning were combined to predict cytomegalovirus infection status. Typing coverage differed by locus: A, B, C, DRB1 and DQB1 were typed in about 620-630 donors, DQA1 in 500 to 550, DPA1 in 606, and DPB1 in just under 480. A later genetic analysis took genome-wide SNP genotypes for 398 of the 666 donors and used that subset as a discovery cohort. Both class I and class II loci were covered by HLA typing, at four-digit resolution. A later analysis re-analyzed previously published TCR beta repertoires from 600 to 850 donors and added high-resolution HLA genotyping to study TCR occurrence patterns. A handful of DR-DQ haplotypes were handled as single units for association and clustering because linkage in the cohort was strong. An earlier analysis of a few hundred of the donors applied high-throughput TCR beta sequencing to assess whether each TCR beta V gene segment acted as functional or pseudogenic.

V and J lose 4 bases and 3 bases, and a span of 15 bases separates them. The germline V gene (reference sequence) yields LNHNV for CDR1 and YYDKDF for CDR2. From cysteine to phenylalanine, the CDR3 is 16 amino acids long. Left in the record is the CDR3 DNA by itself, 48 bases read in frame from the first base. The full study reports these points: In vitro tests confirmed that a few of the cytomegalovirus-associated TCR beta chains recognize cytomegalovirus antigens. Sequencing depth was assumed to be roughly uniform across donors in the presence/absence analyses, though that assumption may not hold. An earlier analysis of some 560 of the donors showed that most TCR beta V segments appeared in productive rearrangements either about 87% or about 30% of the time, which broadly matched IMGT annotations. In a later analysis, the rate of TCR association differed among HLA loci, with DRB1 alleles having the most associated TCRs and HLA-C alleles having the fewest. The cohort was sequenced for TCR beta chains only, and without alpha or paired-chain data the features that could be detected were limited. A later analysis associated about 17,000 TCR beta sequences with specific HLA alleles at a false discovery rate of 0.05. It was suggested by the authors that the approach could potentially be generalized to other disease states and immunological phenotypes. V-gene and J-gene trimming of TCR beta chains was associated with a missense DCLRE1C variant in a later genetic analysis, and the association was replicated in an independent cohort. Some IMGT-functional V segments, including TRBV6-2 and TRBV6-3, could not be told apart with the 87-base-pair reads, so those segments were excluded. In a later analysis, several top co-occurrence clusters were reported to appear linked to parvovirus B19, influenza, CMV and Epstein-Barr virus. Most TCR sequences were seen in very few donors, while some public TCRs were found in many individuals. Linkage disequilibrium might explain the correlated functional status among segregating V segments, but an unknown experimental factor could not be excluded. Assigning TCR associations to individual alleles was difficult when HLA alleles, especially DR and DQ, strongly co-occurred. According to a later analysis, most CMV-associated TCR beta chains appeared to be HLA-restricted, and the HLA associations seemed to be driven largely by CMV exposure. Because counts were too low, roughly 16 rarely observed V segments, including chromosome 9 orphons, were left out of the earlier analysis of 587 of the donors. In a later analysis, HLA-associated TCR beta chains showed more clonal expansion and lower generation probabilities than non-associated chains that were equally common. The study listed 150 to 200 TCR beta chains as associated with cytomegalovirus. In a later genetic analysis, fewer N-insertions in productive TCRs were reported among donors in an Asian-associated ancestry cluster than the roughly 700-donor mean. The sequencing pipeline was judged likely to have produced a cluster of highly shared sequence variants as a technical artifact. Cytomegalovirus status was reported to be diagnosed by the classifier with high specificity and sensitivity in both the original and validation cohorts. The only immune exposure information available for the cohort was CMV serostatus. Because HLA typing was unavailable for some donors at each locus, only the typed subset was used in association tests. A further reported finding was that TCR beta sequences accurately predicted the HLA-A and HLA-B alleles for most subjects in the first cohort.

Libraries were constructed by the immunoSEQ multiplex PCR assay. The multiplex PCR relied on a mix of 60 forward primers for TCR Vbeta segments and 13 reverse primers for TCR Jbeta segments. A multiplex PCR assay on genomic DNA amplified the CDR3 region of rearranged TCR beta genes. Amplified TCR beta libraries were sequenced as 87-base-pair reads on the Illumina HiSeq System. As for how the authors treated the data: In a later analysis, tens of millions of unique TCR beta chains were counted across the 650 to 750 repertoires, and around 11 million of these chains were shared by at least two donors. A nearest-neighbor algorithm error-corrected the raw reads and collapsed the reads into unique sequences, merging closely related sequences to remove PCR and sequencing errors. Alignment of CDR3 sequences to IMGT reference sequences was used to assign V, D and J gene segments. For a sequence to be retained, a match of at least six nucleotides was required to both a V gene segment and a J gene segment. A rearrangement counted as productive if the CDR3 had no stop codons and remained in frame with V and J, and every other rearrangement counted as non-productive. CDR3 was defined according to IMGT convention as the region running from the second conserved V-encoded cysteine to the conserved J-encoded phenylalanine. Sequences without an unambiguous match to a single V gene segment were excluded from the earlier analysis of approximately 560 of the donors. An earlier analysis of 587 of the donors called V segments functional above 56.7% productive rearrangements and segregating when the between-donor standard deviation exceeded 5%. A statistical classification framework was built for diagnosing cytomegalovirus status from the catalog of TCR beta chain sequences. V and J gene assignment, in a later analysis, came from comparing TCR nucleotide sequences with IMGT/GENE-DB human TR gene sequences. The TCRdist pipeline was used in a later analysis to assign CDR3 sequences and most-parsimonious VDJ recombination scenarios. A later analysis defined each TCR beta chain by its CDR3 amino acid sequence plus V-gene family, and excluded reads lacking a unique V-gene family. In a later analysis, 500 to 700 highly shared, low-generation-probability nucleotide sequences were removed to address suspected cross-contamination and a sequencing artifact. In a later analysis, a clonal expansion index was calculated for each public chain from normalized within-repertoire ranks of inferred template counts. A later analysis computed generation probabilities with a VDJ recombination model fitted to out-of-frame rearrangements, and checked the results against IGoR. In a later analysis, TCR-TCR, TCR-HLA and TCR-CMV co-occurrence was scored with hypergeometric tests, and a repertoire-size bias correction was applied to TCR pairs. False discovery rates were estimated in a later analysis by permuting HLA or CMV assignments 20 times. A later analysis grouped co-occurring TCRs with DBSCAN, adding TCRdist sequence similarity when clustering within HLA-allele-positive subsets. Repertoires with fewer than 30,000 or more than 120,000 public chains, plus five repertoires with anomalous nucleotide sharing, were excluded from co-occurrence clustering. TCRdb took this table from immuneACCESS and kept in-frame rearrangements with V and J called. Such tables lack part of the clones; where checked against another copy, unresolved V genes explain under half of the gap, and the rest is unexplained. V and J calls and clone size are copied from that table; D and trimming were computed from the DNA. A total of about 140,000 clones appear in this sample, approximately 83% of them only once. Around 3% of the sample is held by the ten biggest clonotypes.

The cohort comprised around 700 healthy bone marrow donors. At the time of sampling, every cohort member was nominally healthy, though immune exposures that went unrecorded were likely present. The donor tested CMV seronegative, placing the donor among the 350 to 400 seronegative members of the cohort. Every donor gave a peripheral blood sample, and the peripheral blood mononuclear cells from that sample were used for TCR beta sequencing. Genomic DNA was extracted from the blood cell samples with the Qiagen DNeasy Blood Extraction Kit. Points on this clone: Its antigen is still unknown. Base-call qualities are not available, and no considerably larger clone is one nucleotide away.

Source material: PBMCs. Here the chain combines TRBV15 and TRBJ2-2; a tentative D call is TRBD2 (6 bases match). This TCR came from a male donor in good health and CMV-seronegative. CDR3 reads: CATSNGPLADTGELFF. The sequence in DNA is TGTGCCACCAGCAACGGGCCTTTAGCGGACACCGGGGAGCTGTTTTTT.